This TCR beta chain was identified during a study of shared clonotypes between healthy human individuals. In the study overall: Each donor contributed plates that comprised three CD4 naive, three CD4 memory, two CD8 naive and one CD8 memory. Overall study results and limits: Represented genetic and exposure-history diversity was restricted by having few donors.

Notes on this clone: Its cognate antigen is unknown.

This CDR3 spans 17 amino acids. In germline, CDR1 is MDHEN, CDR2 SYDVKM. The V and J ends lost 10 bases and 4 bases respectively, with 26 bases between them. Measured with immunoSEQ multiplex PCR; TCRdb has only the in-frame clones, and not every one. The repertoire consists of under 2,500,000 clones, with around 95% occurring once and the leading ten covering approximately 0.13%. All of the donors resided in Nashville, Tennessee, and each was a Caucasian adult. The source of this sequence is a man younger than 35 in good health. Sequenced sample: naive CD4+ T cells sorted from blood. Subset of the sample: CD45RA+ positively selected. The chain combines TRBV28 with TRBJ1-5; tentative D call: TRBD1 (5 bases). CDR3 nucleotides: TGTGCCACCCTCTGGAGTCCCAGGGCAGGTCCGAATCAGCCCCAGCATTTT. This sequence encodes CATLWSPRAGPNQPQHF.